This TCR beta chain stems from a study of T cell responses to AZD1222 COVID-19 vaccine listed by TCRdb under 2021. Broadly, across the study: AZD1222 recipients given second doses at about 4 weeks or at about 12 weeks were pooled, since spike-specific TCR depth and breadth were not found to differ between the two schedules. TCR sequencing covered about 230 trial participants: 200 to 210 given two doses of AZD1222 and some 25 given two doses of MenACWY control vaccine. Trial participants were enrolled by age into 18-55, 56-69 and 70-plus year subgroups, with approximately 160, 26 and 62 TCR-sequenced participants respectively. Overall study results and their limits: Epitopes outside the regions mutated in the B.1.351 and B.1.1.7 variants were reportedly recognized by nearly half of the unique spike-specific TCRs. The whole spike protein was spanned by vaccine-associated CD4 TCRs, and dominant responses were seen in regions 160-218 and 743-854. Because no day 14 peak-response samples were available, the repertoires could be characterized only after the peak T cell response. Participants were mostly white British and included more females than males, and it was suggested by the authors that clonal diversity may have been underestimated. Conclusions about previously exposed vaccinees were limited because only six AZD1222 recipients were SARS-CoV-2 seropositive at baseline. After two AZD1222 doses, spike-specific TCR breadth and depth were significantly higher than at day 0 and than in MenACWY recipients. The 56-69-year group was small, and its depth increase did not reach significance, likely because of low power.

The CDR3 regions of human TCRbeta chains were analyzed by immunosequencing. In the original analysis: TCRs in the repertoires were matched against a reference library of SARS-CoV-2-specific TCRs that had been generated with the MIRA antigen-specificity platform. Breadth was defined as the fraction of unique TCRs that were SARS-CoV-2-associated. Depth was defined as the fraction of total T cells that were SARS-CoV-2-associated. Using the MIRA data, each spike-specific TCR was mapped to the spike region that the TCR reacts to and placed in a CD4 or CD8 class. Log10-transformed breadth and depth values were compared by one-way ANOVA with Sidak's multiple comparisons tests. Entries here come from immuneACCESS through TCRdb and include only in-frame sequences with V and J called. Some clones fail to appear in such tables; in the studies checked, an unresolved V gene covers under half of the shortfall, and the cause of the remainder is unknown. V, J and clone size derive from that table, while D and trimming were established from the DNA sequence. The sample yields 150,000 or so clones; 70% to 90% were counted once. In total, the top ten clones hold 8% of the sample.

From its cysteine to its phenylalanine, the CDR3 spans 14 amino acids. The sequence is cut down to CDR3 DNA, 42 bases in frame from base 1. CDR1 and CDR2 (SGHTA, FQGNSA) derive from the germline V gene. V was cut back by 5 bases and J by 6 bases, leaving a gap of 15 bases between them. Sample time point, as interpreted from the label and publication: baseline before first vaccination. Vaccinee samples came from UK trials COV001 and COV002, including a single-blind randomized controlled phase 2/3 trial of AZD1222 (ChAdOx1 nCoV-19) in healthy adults. For TCRbeta chain sequencing, PBMC samples from trial participants were taken at day 0 and at day 28 after the second dose. Worth noting for this clone: There is no known antigen for this receptor. Qualities for individual bases were not recorded, and no much larger clone is one base off.

The chain uses TRBV7-2 and TRBJ2-3, with no D gene named confidently. The sequencing used peripheral blood, collected on day 0 of AZD1222 vaccination. The receptor comes from an adult in good health. The CDR3 corresponds to CASSLPSRADTQYF. The sequenced DNA: TGTGCCAGCAGCCTACCGTCAAGGGCGGATACGCAGTATTTT.